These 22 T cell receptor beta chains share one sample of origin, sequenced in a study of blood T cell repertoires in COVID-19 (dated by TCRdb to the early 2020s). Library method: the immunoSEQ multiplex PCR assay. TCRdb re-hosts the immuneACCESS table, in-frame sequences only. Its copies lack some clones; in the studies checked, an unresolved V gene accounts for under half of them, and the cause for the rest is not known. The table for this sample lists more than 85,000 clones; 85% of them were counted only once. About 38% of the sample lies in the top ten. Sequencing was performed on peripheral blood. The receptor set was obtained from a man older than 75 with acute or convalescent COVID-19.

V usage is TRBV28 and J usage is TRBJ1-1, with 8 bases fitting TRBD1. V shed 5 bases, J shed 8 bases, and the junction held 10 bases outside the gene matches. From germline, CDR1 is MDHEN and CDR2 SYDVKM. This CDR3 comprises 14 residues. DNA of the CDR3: TGTGCCAGCAGTCCCCCGGGACAGGTGATCGAAGCTTTCTTT. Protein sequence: CASSPPGQVIEAFF.

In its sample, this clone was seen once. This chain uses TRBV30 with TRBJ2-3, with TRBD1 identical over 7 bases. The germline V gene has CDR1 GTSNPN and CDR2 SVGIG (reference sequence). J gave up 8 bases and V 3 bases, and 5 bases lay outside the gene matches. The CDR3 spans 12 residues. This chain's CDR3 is CAWSINRGTQYF. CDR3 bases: TGTGCCTGGAGCATTAACAGGGGTACGCAGTATTTT.

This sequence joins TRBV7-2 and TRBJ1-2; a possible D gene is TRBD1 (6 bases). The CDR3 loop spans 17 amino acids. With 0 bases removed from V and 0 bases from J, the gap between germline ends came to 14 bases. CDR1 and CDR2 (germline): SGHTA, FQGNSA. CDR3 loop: CASSLAQGFQANYGYTF. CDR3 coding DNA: TGTGCCAGCAGCTTAGCGCAGGGGTTTCAAGCTAACTATGGCTACACCTTC.

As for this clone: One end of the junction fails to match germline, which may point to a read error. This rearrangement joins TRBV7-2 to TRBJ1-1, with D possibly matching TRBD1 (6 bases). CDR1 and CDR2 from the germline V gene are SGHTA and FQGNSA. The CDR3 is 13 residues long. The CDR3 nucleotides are TGTGCCAGCAGCTTAAGGGACATCCCTGAGGCTTTCTTT. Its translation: CASSLRDIPEAFF.

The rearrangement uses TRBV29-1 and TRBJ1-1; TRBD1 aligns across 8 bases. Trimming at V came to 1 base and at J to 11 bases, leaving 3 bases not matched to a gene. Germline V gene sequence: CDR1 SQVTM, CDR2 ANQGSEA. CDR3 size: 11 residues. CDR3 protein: CSVEGTGNAFF. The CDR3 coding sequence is TGCAGCGTTGAAGGGACAGGGAACGCTTTCTTT. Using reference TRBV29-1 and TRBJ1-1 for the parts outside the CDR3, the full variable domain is SAVISQKPSRDICQRGTSLTIQCQVDSQVTMMFWYRQQPGQSLTLIATANQGSEATYESGFVIDKFPISRPNLTFSTLTVSNMSPEDSSIYLCSVEGTGNAFFGQGTRLTVV.

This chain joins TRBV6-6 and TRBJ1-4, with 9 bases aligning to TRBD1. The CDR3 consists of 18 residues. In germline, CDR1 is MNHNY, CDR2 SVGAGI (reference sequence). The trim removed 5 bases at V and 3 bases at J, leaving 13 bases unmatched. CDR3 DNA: TGTGCCAGCAGTCCCTGGGGGACAGGGACTCGAGCTAATGAAAAACTGTTTTTT. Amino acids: CASSPWGTGTRANEKLFF.

The CDR3 region is CASSPGQGLLGAKNIQYF. DNA of the CDR3: TGTGCCAGCAGTCCAGGACAGGGGCTTCTCGGAGCCAAAAACATTCAGTACTTC. This chain uses TRBV27 with TRBJ2-4; 9 bases line up with TRBD1. J lost 0 bases, V lost 5 bases, and 11 bases had no gene match. Germline-derived CDR1 and CDR2 are MNHEY and SMNVEV (reference sequence). The CDR3 extends over 18 amino acids.

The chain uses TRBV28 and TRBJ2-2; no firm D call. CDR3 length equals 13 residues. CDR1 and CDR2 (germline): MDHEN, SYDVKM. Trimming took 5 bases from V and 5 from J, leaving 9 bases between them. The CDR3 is CASSPLPTGELFF. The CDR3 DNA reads TGTGCCAGCAGTCCCCTACCGACCGGGGAGCTGTTTTTT.

CDR3: CASSWDQTGNIETQYF. CDR3 sequence (DNA): TGTGCCAGCAGCTGGGACCAGACAGGGAATATCGAGACCCAGTACTTC. V and J are TRBV7-9 and TRBJ2-5; 7 nucleotides align to TRBD1. The CDR3 has 16 amino acids. Trimming removed 4 bases from V and 5 bases from J; junction bases left unmatched: 13. Germline assignment: CDR1 SEHNR and CDR2 FQNEAQ (reference sequence).

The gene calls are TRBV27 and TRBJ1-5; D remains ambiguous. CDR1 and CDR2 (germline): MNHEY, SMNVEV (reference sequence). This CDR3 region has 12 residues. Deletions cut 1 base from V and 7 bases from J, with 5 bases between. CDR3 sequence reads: CASSLYGQPQHF. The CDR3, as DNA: TGTGCCAGCAGTTTATACGGGCAGCCCCAGCATTTT.

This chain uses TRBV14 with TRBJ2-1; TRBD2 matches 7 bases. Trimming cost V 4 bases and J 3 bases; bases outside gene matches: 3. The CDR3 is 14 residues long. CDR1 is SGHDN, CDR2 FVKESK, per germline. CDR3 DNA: TGTGCCAGCAGCCCGTGGACTAGCTACAATGAGCAGTTCTTC. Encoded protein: CASSPWTSYNEQFF. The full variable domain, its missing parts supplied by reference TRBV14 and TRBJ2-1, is EAGVTQFPSHSVIEKGQTVTLRCDPISGHDNLYWYRRVMGKEIKFLLHFVKESKQDESGMPNNRFLAERTGGTYSTLKVQPAELEDSGVYFCASSPWTSYNEQFFGPGTRLTVL.

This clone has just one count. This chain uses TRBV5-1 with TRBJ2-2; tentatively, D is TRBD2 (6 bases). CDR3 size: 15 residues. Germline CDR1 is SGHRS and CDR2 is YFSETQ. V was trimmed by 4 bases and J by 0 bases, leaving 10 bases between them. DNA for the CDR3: TGCGCCAGCAGCCGGGGGATTTCGAACACCGGGGAGCTGTTTTTT. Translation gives CASSRGISNTGELFF.

Here the CDR3 reads CASSEYRGLETQYF. The CDR3 coding sequence is TGTGCCAGCAGTGAATACAGGGGGTTAGAGACCCAGTACTTC. The V and J genes are TRBV2 and TRBJ2-5; 8 bases match TRBD1. V shed 2 bases and J 4 bases; nucleotides not matched to a gene: 3. The CDR3 has 14 amino acids. Germline CDR1 and CDR2: SNHLY and FYNNEI.

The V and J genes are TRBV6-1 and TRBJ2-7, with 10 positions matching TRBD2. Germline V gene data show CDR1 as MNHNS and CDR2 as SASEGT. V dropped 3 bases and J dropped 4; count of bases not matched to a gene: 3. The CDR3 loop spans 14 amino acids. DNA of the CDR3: TGTGCCAGCAGTGAGAGCGGGAGGGTATACGAGCAGTACTTC. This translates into CASSESGRVYEQYF.

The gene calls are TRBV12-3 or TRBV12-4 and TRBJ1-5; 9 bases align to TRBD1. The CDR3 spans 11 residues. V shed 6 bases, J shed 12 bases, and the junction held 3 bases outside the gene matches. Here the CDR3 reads CASSQGQGQHF. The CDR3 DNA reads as TGTGCCAGCAGCCAGGGACAGGGCCAGCATTTT.

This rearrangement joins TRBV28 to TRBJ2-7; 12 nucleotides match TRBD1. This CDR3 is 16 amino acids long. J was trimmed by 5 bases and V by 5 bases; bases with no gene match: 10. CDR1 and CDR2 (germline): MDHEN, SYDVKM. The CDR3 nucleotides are TGTGCCAGCAGTCTTCTTCCGGGACAGGGGGCCCACGAGCAGTACTTC. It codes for CASSLLPGQGAHEQYF.

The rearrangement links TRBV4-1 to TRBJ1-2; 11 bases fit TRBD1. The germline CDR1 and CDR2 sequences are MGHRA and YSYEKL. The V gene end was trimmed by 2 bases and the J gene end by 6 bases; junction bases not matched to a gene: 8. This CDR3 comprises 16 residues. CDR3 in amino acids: CASSQSGTGGWDGYTF. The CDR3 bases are TGCGCCAGCAGCCAAAGCGGGACAGGGGGTTGGGATGGCTACACCTTC.

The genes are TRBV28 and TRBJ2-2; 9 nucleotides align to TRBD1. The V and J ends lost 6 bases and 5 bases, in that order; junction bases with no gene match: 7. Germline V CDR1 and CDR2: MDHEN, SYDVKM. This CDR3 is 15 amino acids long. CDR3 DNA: TGTGCCAGCAGGGTAACAGGGGGCCGAACCGGGGAGCTGTTTTTT. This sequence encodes CASRVTGGRTGELFF.

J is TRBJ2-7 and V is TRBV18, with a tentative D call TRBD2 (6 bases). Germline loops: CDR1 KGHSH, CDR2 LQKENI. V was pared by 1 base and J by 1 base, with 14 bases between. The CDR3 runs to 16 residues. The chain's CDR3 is CASSPLSPGESYEQYF. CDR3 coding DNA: TGTGCCAGCTCACCACTCAGCCCGGGAGAATCCTACGAGCAGTACTTC.

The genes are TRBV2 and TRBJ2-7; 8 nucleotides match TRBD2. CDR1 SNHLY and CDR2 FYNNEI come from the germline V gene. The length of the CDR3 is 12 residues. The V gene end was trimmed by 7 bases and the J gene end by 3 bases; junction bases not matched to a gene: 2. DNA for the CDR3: TGTGCCAGCATTACTAGCGGCTACGAGCAGTACTTC. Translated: CASITSGYEQYF.

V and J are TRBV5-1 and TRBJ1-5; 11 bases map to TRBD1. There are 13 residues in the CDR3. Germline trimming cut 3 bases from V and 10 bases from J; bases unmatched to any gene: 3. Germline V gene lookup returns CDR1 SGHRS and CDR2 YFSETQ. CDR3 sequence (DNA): TGCGCCAGCAGCTGGGACAGGGGGGGTCCCCAGCATTTT. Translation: CASSWDRGGPQHF.

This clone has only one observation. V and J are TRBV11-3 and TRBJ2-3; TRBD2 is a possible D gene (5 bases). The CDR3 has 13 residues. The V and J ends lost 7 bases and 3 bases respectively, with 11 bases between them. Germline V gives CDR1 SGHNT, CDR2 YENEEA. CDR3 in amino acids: CASTAPGTDTQYF. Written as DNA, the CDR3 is TGTGCCAGCACCGCACCGGGGACAGATACGCAGTATTTT.